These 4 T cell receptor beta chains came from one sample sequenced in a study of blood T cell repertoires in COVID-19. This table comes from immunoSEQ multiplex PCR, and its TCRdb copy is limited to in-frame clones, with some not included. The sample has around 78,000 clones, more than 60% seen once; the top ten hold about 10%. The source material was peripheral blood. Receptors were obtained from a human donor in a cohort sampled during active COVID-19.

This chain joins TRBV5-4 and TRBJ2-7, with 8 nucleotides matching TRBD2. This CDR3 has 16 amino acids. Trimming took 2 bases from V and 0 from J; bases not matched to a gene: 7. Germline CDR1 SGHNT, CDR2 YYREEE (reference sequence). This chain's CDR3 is CASSFGGGKSSYEQYF. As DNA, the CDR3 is TGTGCCAGCAGCTTTGGCGGGGGGAAAAGCTCCTACGAGCAGTACTTC.

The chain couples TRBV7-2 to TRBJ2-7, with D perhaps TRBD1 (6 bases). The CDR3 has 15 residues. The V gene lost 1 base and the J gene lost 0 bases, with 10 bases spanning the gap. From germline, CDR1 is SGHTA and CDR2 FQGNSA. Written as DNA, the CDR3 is TGTGCCAGCAGCTTAGGACAGGCCCCCTCCTACGAGCAGTACTTC. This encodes CASSLGQAPSYEQYF.

CDR3 DNA: TGCAGCGTGGCCAGGGGGCTGACCTACAATGAGCAGTTCTTC. Its protein product is CSVARGLTYNEQFF. The chain has TRBV29-1 and TRBJ2-1; TRBD1 agrees at 8 bases. J lost 2 bases, V lost 6 bases, and 6 bases had no gene match. The germline V gene has CDR1 SQVTM and CDR2 ANQGSEA. CDR3 length equals 14 residues.

The CDR3 sequence is CSVATMLGQGSYGYTF. The CDR3 DNA follows: TGCAGCGTTGCCACAATGCTCGGACAGGGAAGCTATGGCTACACCTTC. The chain carries TRBV29-1 and TRBJ1-2; 8 bases are a match to TRBD1. Germline V gene data show CDR1 as SQVTM and CDR2 as ANQGSEA. Unmatched junction bases numbered 14, after V lost 4 bases and J lost 4 bases. This CDR3 contains 16 residues.